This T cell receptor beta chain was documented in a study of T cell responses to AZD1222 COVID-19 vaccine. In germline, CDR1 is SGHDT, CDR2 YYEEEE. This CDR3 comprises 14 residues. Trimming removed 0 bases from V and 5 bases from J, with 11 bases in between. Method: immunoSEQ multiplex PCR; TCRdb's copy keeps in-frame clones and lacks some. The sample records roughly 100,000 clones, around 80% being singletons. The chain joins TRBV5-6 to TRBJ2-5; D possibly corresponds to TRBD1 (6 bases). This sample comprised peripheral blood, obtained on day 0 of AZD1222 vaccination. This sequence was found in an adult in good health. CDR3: CASSLVQGRETQYF. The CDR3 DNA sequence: TGTGCCAGCAGCTTGGTACAGGGACGGGAGACCCAGTACTTC.